Sequencing of this T cell receptor (beta chain) was carried out in a study of T cell responses to AZD1222 COVID-19 vaccine. General study findings and limits: Distributed over spike, vaccine-associated CD4 TCRs predominated at 160-218 and 743-854. Spike-specific TCR depth and breadth grew after two AZD1222 doses. Among those given AZD1222, only 6 or 7 were seropositive at baseline.

Germline assignment: CDR1 MNHNY and CDR2 SVGAGI (reference sequence). V lost 5 bases and J lost 2; bases outside the gene matches: 18. This CDR3 region has 20 residues. The repertoire was sequenced with immunoSEQ multiplex PCR; TCRdb's copy has only in-frame clones and lacks some. Among about 120,000 clones listed, roughly 92% were seen once. Note on this clone: As yet, its antigen is unknown.

The rearrangement uses TRBV6-6 and TRBJ1-6; 7 positions agree with TRBD1. This specimen was peripheral blood, taken on day 0 of AZD1222 vaccination. The sequence derives from an adult in good health. The CDR3 bases are TGTGCCAGCAGTCAACACCCGACAGGGTCCGGGGCGGCCTATAATTCACCCCTCCACTTT. Amino acid sequence: CASSQHPTGSGAAYNSPLHF.